These 31 T cell receptor beta chains share one sample of origin, sequenced in a study of OX40 agonist ivuxolimab in advanced cancers. This table comes from immunoSEQ multiplex PCR, and its TCRdb copy is limited to in-frame clones, with some not included. The sample lists 100,000 or so clones; about 93% were seen once. The sequences come from CD4+ or CD8+ T cells sorted from blood, collected in a trial of the OX40 agonist ivuxolimab. The receptors were gathered from an adult with an advanced solid tumor such as melanoma, head and neck, liver or kidney cancer.

This clone was detected a few times. V is TRBV5-6 and J is TRBJ2-5; D unclear. V lost 2 bases and J lost 4, with 12 bases in between. The length of the CDR3 is 14 residues. CDR1 and CDR2 (germline): SGHDT, YYEEEE. The CDR3 coding sequence is TGTGCCAGCAGCTTTCTCCGGTTGGGAGAGACCCAGTACTTC. It yields the protein CASSFLRLGETQYF.

The chain employs TRBV19 and TRBJ1-3; the match to TRBD1 covers 9 bases. With 7 bases clipped from V and 8 bases from J, the junction kept 9 bases outside the gene matches. This CDR3 region has 14 residues. Germline V gene sequence: CDR1 LNHDA, CDR2 SQIVND (reference sequence). CDR3 in DNA: TGTGCCAGTACCTCGCCGGGACAGGGAGACACCATATATTTT. Translation: CASTSPGQGDTIYF.

The chain combines TRBV11-2 with TRBJ1-2; 12 bases agree with TRBD1. Germline CDR1 reads SGHAT; CDR2 reads FQNNGV. After removal of 6 bases from V and 0 bases from J, the junction contained 11 bases not matched to a gene. This CDR3 comprises 18 residues. CDR3 sequence: CASRPLGQGARTNYGYTF. CDR3 nucleotide sequence: TGTGCCAGCAGGCCGTTGGGACAGGGGGCCCGGACTAACTATGGCTACACCTTC.

The chain has TRBV10-3 and TRBJ1-1; unclear D gene. The CDR3 has 14 amino acids. Trimming removed 5 bases from V and 1 base from J, with 11 bases in between. Germline loops: CDR1 ENHRY, CDR2 SYGVKD. The CDR3 DNA reads as TGTGCCATCAGTAAAGGGCACGAGAACACTGAAGCTTTCTTT. This codes for CAISKGHENTEAFF.

The CDR3: CASSRTSGNTIYF. The CDR3 nucleotides are TGTGCCAGCAGTCGAACTTCTGGAAACACCATATATTTT. This chain joins TRBV5-4 and TRBJ1-3; no clear D gene. Per germline, CDR1 SGHNT and CDR2 YYREEE (reference sequence). The CDR3 runs to 13 residues. Trimming took off 5 bases at V and 1 base at J, with 7 bases between the two ends.

The chain recombines TRBV28 with TRBJ2-5; TRBD2 matches 7 bases. Trimming at V came to 6 bases and at J to 7 bases, leaving 11 bases not matched to a gene. The V gene's germline CDR1 is MDHEN and CDR2 SYDVKM. The CDR3 covers 14 residues. The CDR3, as DNA: TGTGCCAGCAGAAATAGCGGGCCTCGGGGGACCCAGTACTTC. It codes for CASRNSGPRGTQYF.

The table lists this clone with a count of one. The CDR3 sequence is CASSFALAEFGNEQFF. DNA of the CDR3: TGCGCCAGCAGCTTCGCCCTAGCGGAGTTTGGCAATGAGCAGTTCTTC. The J gene is TRBJ2-1, the V gene TRBV5-1; 7 bases are a match to TRBD2. V was pared by 2 bases and J by 6 bases, with 11 bases of the junction left unmatched. Germline V lookup: CDR1 SGHRS, CDR2 YFSETQ. CDR3 length equals 16 residues.

In the case of this clone: A junction boundary mismatches the germline segment, possibly from a read error. The rearrangement links TRBV7-7 to TRBJ2-2, with 8 bases identical to TRBD1. Germline V gene data show CDR1 as SSHAT and CDR2 as FNYEAQ (reference sequence). The CDR3 loop spans 14 amino acids. For the CDR3, the DNA is TGTGCTAGCAGCTTAACAGGGGGCACCGGGGAGCTGTTTTTT. It encodes CASSLTGGTGELFF.

The V call is TRBV5-1, the J call TRBJ1-1, with D perhaps matching TRBD1 (6 bases). The CDR3 consists of 13 residues. In germline, CDR1 is SGHRS, CDR2 YFSETQ. V gave up 2 bases and J gave up 5 bases, with 10 bases separating them. The CDR3 DNA is TGCGCCAGCAGCTTACAACAGGGTACTGAAGCTTTCTTT. This encodes CASSLQQGTEAFF. The full variable domain, rest sourced from reference TRBV5-1 and TRBJ1-1, is KAGVTQTPRYLIKTRGQQVTLSCSPISGHRSVSWYQQTPGQGLQFLFEYFSETQRNKGNFPGRFSGRQFSNSRSEMNVSTLELGDSALYLCASSLQQGTEAFFGQGTRLTVV.

The J gene is TRBJ2-1, the V gene TRBV11-3, with 13 positions matching TRBD2. The ends lost 6 bases at V and 0 bases at J; junction bases unmatched: 5. Germline V lookup: CDR1 SGHNT, CDR2 YENEEA. This CDR3 has 17 residues. CDR3 in amino acids: CASSPGLAGSSYNEQFF. CDR3 bases: TGTGCCAGCAGTCCGGGACTAGCGGGGAGCTCCTACAATGAGCAGTTCTTC.

The CDR3 DNA sequence: TGTGCCACCGGACTAGGTGCTTCCACAGATACGCAGTATTTT. Its translation: CATGLGASTDTQYF. This chain connects TRBV6-5 to TRBJ2-3, with TRBD2 matching 7 bases. J gave up 2 bases and V 10 bases, and 9 bases lay outside the gene matches. This CDR3 is built from 14 residues. Germline CDR1 reads MNHEY; CDR2 reads SVGAGI.

V usage is TRBV28 and J usage is TRBJ1-5, with a possible D match to TRBD1 (6 bases). CDR3 length: 17 residues. Germline CDR1 reads MDHEN; CDR2 reads SYDVKM. Trimming left V 4 bases short and J 2 bases short, with 18 bases between. CDR3 coding DNA: TGTGCCAGCAGTTCGTCCAGGGGCGGGAGGGGCAATCAGCCCCAGCATTTT. Protein sequence: CASSSSRGGRGNQPQHF. Complete variable domain (other parts from reference TRBV28 and TRBJ1-5): DVKVTQSSRYLVKRTGEKVFLECVQDMDHENMFWYRQDPGLGLRLIYFSYDVKMKEKGDIPEGYSVSREKKERFSLILESASTNQTSMYLCASSSSRGGRGNQPQHFGDGTRLSIL.

The chain employs TRBV28 and TRBJ2-3; 11 bases fit TRBD2. This CDR3 is built from 15 residues. Trimming cost V 5 bases and J 5 bases; bases outside gene matches: 6. Germline lookup yields CDR1 MDHEN and CDR2 SYDVKM. CDR3 DNA sequence: TGTGCCAGCAGTCATAGCGGGAGGGCCGTAGATACGCAGTATTTT. As protein: CASSHSGRAVDTQYF.

The genes are TRBV28 and TRBJ1-5, with 11 bases identical to TRBD1. Germline values: CDR1 MDHEN, CDR2 SYDVKM. The CDR3 has 18 residues. Trimming removed 6 bases from V and 7 bases from J; junction bases left unmatched: 17. CDR3 residues: CASSPIEGQGGRDQPQHF. The DNA for the CDR3 is TGTGCCAGCAGCCCGATAGAGGGACAGGGGGGCAGAGACCAGCCCCAGCATTTT.

The chain employs TRBV29-1 and TRBJ1-4; no definite D call. Trimming removed 4 bases at V and 6 bases at J, with 9 bases between. CDR3 length equals 12 residues. Germline V gene sequence: CDR1 SQVTM, CDR2 ANQGSEA. CDR3 sequence reads: CSVGGWDEKLFF. CDR3 sequence (DNA): TGCAGCGTTGGAGGGTGGGATGAAAAACTGTTTTTT.

The chain couples TRBV11-3 to TRBJ2-3; D is perhaps TRBD2 (5 bases). This CDR3 contains 16 residues. Germline loops: CDR1 SGHNT, CDR2 YENEEA. With 1 base removed from V and 1 base from J, the gap between germline ends came to 12 bases. The CDR3 loop reads CASSLATSIRTDTQYF. For the CDR3, the DNA is TGTGCCAGCAGCTTAGCCACTAGTATCCGCACAGATACGCAGTATTTT.

J is TRBJ2-7 and V is TRBV7-2; 8 positions match TRBD2. The germline gives CDR1 SGHTA, CDR2 FQGNSA. The ends lost 5 bases at V and 6 bases at J; junction bases unmatched: 15. CDR3 size: 16 residues. The CDR3 nucleotides read TGTGCCAGCAGCCCAACCACCGGGACTAGGAGCCGCGAGCAGTACTTC. This gives the protein CASSPTTGTRSREQYF.

The rearrangement joins TRBV11-3 to TRBJ1-2, with D hard to call. In germline, CDR1 is SGHNT, CDR2 YENEEA. The CDR3 covers 15 residues. Trimming left V 1 base short and J 3 bases short, with 12 bases between. CDR3 sequence: CASSLGPGLDYGYTF. In nucleotides, the CDR3 is TGTGCCAGCAGCTTAGGACCTGGGCTCGACTATGGCTACACCTTC.

This sequence joins TRBV19 and TRBJ2-5; 10 bases fit TRBD1. Germline V lookup: CDR1 LNHDA, CDR2 SQIVND (reference sequence). The CDR3 runs to 14 residues. V lost 5 bases to trimming and J lost 2 bases; unmatched junction nucleotides: 2. In DNA, the CDR3 is TGTGCCAGTAGTTGGGACAGGGGACAAGAGACCCAGTACTTC. It yields the protein CASSWDRGQETQYF.

This rearrangement joins TRBV7-8 to TRBJ2-1, with D uncertain. Germline CDR1 SGHVS, CDR2 FQNEAQ. This CDR3 is 11 amino acids long. The germline V and J ends were trimmed by 5 bases and 7 bases, with 6 bases remaining between them. The CDR3 reads CASSPGNEQFF. As DNA, the CDR3 is TGTGCCAGCAGCCCTGGGAATGAGCAGTTCTTC. Drawing the rest from reference TRBV7-8 and TRBJ2-1, the complete variable domain is GAGVSQSPRYKVAKRGQDVALRCDPISGHVSLFWYQQALGQGPEFLTYFQNEAQLDKSGLPSDRFFAERPEGSVSTLKIQRTQQEDSAVYLCASSPGNEQFFGPGTRLTVL.

The chain carries TRBV5-3 and TRBJ2-2, with D unresolved. TRBV5-3 is sorted into the ORF group, with uncertain function. Deletions cut 8 bases from V and 1 base from J, with 15 bases between. The CDR3 has 15 residues. The DNA of the CDR3 is TGTGCCAGCAGCCCGTTGGACGGGAACACCGGGGAGCTGTTTTTT. As protein: CASSPLDGNTGELFF.

This rearrangement joins TRBV29-1 to TRBJ2-5; D possibly uses TRBD1 or TRBD2 (5 bases each). CDR3 length: 13 residues. CDR1 and CDR2 (germline): SQVTM, ANQGSEA. The V gene lost 7 bases and the J gene lost 5 bases, with 17 bases spanning the gap. The CDR3 region is CSASPGSGETQYF. The CDR3 nucleotides are TGCAGCGCCTCCCCGGGATCAGGGGAGACCCAGTACTTC.

The chain uses TRBV27 and TRBJ1-1; possible D gene TRBD1, 5 bases. The CDR3 covers 15 residues. V lost 4 bases to trimming and J lost 4 bases, with 16 bases between them. The germline CDR1 and CDR2 sequences are MNHEY and SMNVEV (reference sequence). This CDR3 is CASSSPGTPPTEAFF. CDR3 sequence (DNA): TGTGCCAGCAGTTCCCCCGGGACTCCCCCCACTGAAGCTTTCTTT.

The V call is TRBV7-2, the J call TRBJ1-2; weak D call: TRBD1 (5 bases). The V end lost 5 bases, the J end lost 1 base, and 17 bases lay between the germline ends. The CDR3 spans 16 residues. Per germline, CDR1 SGHTA and CDR2 FQGNSA. In DNA, the CDR3 is TGTGCCAGCAGCCTACGCCAGGGAAGGGATAACTATGGCTACACCTTC. This sequence encodes CASSLRQGRDNYGYTF.

This rearrangement joins TRBV28 to TRBJ2-7, with no clear D. The V end lost 2 bases, the J end lost 4 bases, and 15 bases lay between the germline ends. This CDR3 spans 15 amino acids. Germline V gives CDR1 MDHEN, CDR2 SYDVKM. The CDR3 is CASSLRGRVRYEQYF. The DNA of the CDR3 is TGTGCCAGCAGTTTAAGAGGCCGGGTCAGATACGAGCAGTACTTC.

The V gene is TRBV19, the J gene TRBJ1-3; possibly TRBD1 for D (5 bases). Trimming removed 3 bases from V and 0 bases from J, with 9 bases in between. Germline values: CDR1 LNHDA, CDR2 SQIVND (reference sequence). This CDR3 spans 15 amino acids. The CDR3 DNA is TGTGCCAGTAGTATCTCGACAGTCTCTGGAAACACCATATATTTT. Translation: CASSISTVSGNTIYF.

This chain joins TRBV7-9 and TRBJ2-1, with D possibly being TRBD2 (6 bases). V lost 4 bases, J lost 12 bases, and 13 bases lay in between. The CDR3 has 12 amino acids. Germline V gene lookup returns CDR1 SEHNR and CDR2 FQNEAQ (reference sequence). This CDR3 reads CASSSRAGLQFF. CDR3 DNA sequence: TGTGCCAGCAGCTCACGAGCGGGCTTGCAGTTCTTC.

This rearrangement joins TRBV2 to TRBJ1-5; the D gene is possibly TRBD1 (5 bases). V gave up 5 bases and J gave up 2 bases, with 13 bases separating them. CDR3 size: 15 residues. CDR1 SNHLY and CDR2 FYNNEI come from the germline V gene. CDR3 residues: CASSLRGFGNQPQHF. In DNA, the CDR3 is TGTGCCAGCAGTTTGAGGGGTTTCGGCAATCAGCCCCAGCATTTT. The entire variable domain, with the rest obtained from reference TRBV2 and TRBJ1-5, is as follows: EPEVTQTPSHQVTQMGQEVILRCVPISNHLYFYWYRQILGQKVEFLVSFYNNEISEKSEIFDDQFSVERPDGSNFTLKIRSTKLEDSAMYFCASSLRGFGNQPQHFGDGTRLSIL.

The J gene is TRBJ2-3, the V gene TRBV4-3, with D unclear. Between the trimmed V and J ends, which lost 1 base and 0 bases, there was a span of 8 bases. Germline CDR1 reads LGHNA; CDR2 reads YSLEER. This CDR3 spans 15 amino acids. The CDR3 sequence is CASSQAAHSTDTQYF. In DNA, the CDR3 is TGCGCCAGCAGCCAAGCCGCCCATAGCACAGATACGCAGTATTTT.

This chain uses TRBV11-3 with TRBJ2-7, with 10 positions matching TRBD2. CDR3 length: 16 amino acids. With V trimmed by 3 bases and J by 2 bases, 7 bases remained unmatched. From germline, CDR1 is SGHNT and CDR2 YENEEA. CDR3: CASSFQTSGFPYEQYF. The CDR3 DNA is TGTGCCAGCAGCTTCCAGACTAGCGGGTTTCCCTACGAGCAGTACTTC.

The chain links TRBV5-5 to TRBJ2-7, with a weak D call TRBD2 (6 bases). Germline V gene lookup returns CDR1 SGHKS and CDR2 YYEKEE (reference sequence). This CDR3 is 16 amino acids long. The V gene lost 2 bases and the J gene lost 4 bases, with 19 bases spanning the gap. Here the CDR3 DNA reads TGTGCCAGCAGCTTCCTCGGGGACTCTGATCTTTACGAGCAGTACTTC. Amino acids: CASSFLGDSDLYEQYF.